Reported below is one T cell receptor (beta chain). The entry originates in a study of T cell changes during pregnancy in multiple sclerosis. The CDR3 contains 15 residues. Trimming stripped 0 bases from V and 8 bases from J, with 17 bases between. Germline V gene sequence: CDR1 SGHRS, CDR2 YFSETQ. Only in-frame clones appear in the TCRdb table, and some are missing; sequencing was by immunoSEQ multiplex PCR. The table has about 40,000 clones, around 91% seen once. Sequencing used CD4+ T cells from peripheral blood mononuclear cells, obtained before pregnancy. The chain has TRBV5-1 and TRBJ1-1; the D gene is possibly TRBD1 (5 bases). The TCR was taken from a female donor with multiple sclerosis, enrolled in a pregnancy study. The DNA of the CDR3 is TGCGCCAGCAGCTTGGAAACAGGCTCCGGTCGAGAAGCTTTCTTT. It translates to CASSLETGSGREAFF.